This is a list of T cell receptor beta chains from one sample in a study of T cell responses to AZD1222 COVID-19 vaccine. TCRdb's copy holds only in-frame clones and misses some; the assay was immunoSEQ multiplex PCR. Of around 100,000 clones listed, 88% were seen once; the top ten hold approximately 22%. The material was peripheral blood, obtained on day 0 of AZD1222 vaccination. The receptors shown here come from an adult in good health. Both conserved end residues are part of each CDR3. A D gene is named only where the DNA matches it firmly. Expanded clones are given a class, and other clones once, few, many or no size at all.

abundance: -
d_gene: -
j_gene: TRBJ1-6
v_gene: TRBV3-1/TRBV3-2
CDR3aa: CASSQAAYNSPLHF
CDR3nt: TGTGCCAGCAGCCAGGCCGCCTATAATTCACCCCTCCACTTT

abundance: -
d_gene: -
j_gene: TRBJ1-2
v_gene: TRBV6-4
CDR3aa: CASSEQMGLNYGYTF
CDR3nt: TGTGCCAGCAGTGAACAGATGGGGCTTAACTATGGCTACACCTTC

abundance: once
d_gene: TRBD1
j_gene: TRBJ1-2
v_gene: TRBV15
CDR3aa: CATGRGVDYGYTF
CDR3nt: TGTGCCACAGGCAGGGGGGTGGACTATGGCTACACCTTC

abundance: -
d_gene: -
j_gene: TRBJ2-3
v_gene: TRBV2
CDR3aa: CASTIGGPTDTQYF
CDR3nt: TGTGCCAGCACCATAGGAGGGCCCACAGATACGCAGTATTTT

abundance: once
d_gene: -
j_gene: TRBJ1-2
v_gene: TRBV19
CDR3aa: CASSIDTMGYGYTF
CDR3nt: TGTGCCAGTAGTATAGATACCATGGGCTATGGCTACACCTTC

abundance: -
d_gene: -
j_gene: TRBJ2-2
v_gene: TRBV7-9
CDR3aa: CASSYTGELFF
CDR3nt: TGTGCCAGCAGCTACACCGGGGAGCTGTTTTTT

abundance: -
d_gene: -
j_gene: TRBJ2-5
v_gene: TRBV4-3
CDR3aa: CASSQDWADLTKTQYF
CDR3nt: TGCGCCAGCAGCCAAGATTGGGCAGATCTGACGAAGACCCAGTACTTC

abundance: -
d_gene: TRBD2
j_gene: TRBJ2-2
v_gene: TRBV19
CDR3aa: CASSSLLNIGLAVNTGELFF
CDR3nt: TGTGCCAGTAGTTCATTATTAAATATTGGACTAGCGGTGAACACCGGGGAGCTGTTTTTT

abundance: -
d_gene: -
j_gene: TRBJ2-1
v_gene: TRBV6-2/TRBV6-3
CDR3aa: CASSLGPVSRNEQFF
CDR3nt: TGTGCCAGCAGTCTTGGTCCAGTTAGTAGGAATGAGCAGTTCTTC

abundance: -
d_gene: TRBD2
j_gene: TRBJ2-1
v_gene: TRBV19
CDR3aa: CASRLGLAGNNEQFF
CDR3nt: TGTGCCAGTAGACTGGGACTAGCGGGAAACAATGAGCAGTTCTTC

abundance: -
d_gene: -
j_gene: TRBJ1-5
v_gene: TRBV9
CDR3aa: CASSARADINQPQHF
CDR3nt: TGTGCCAGCAGCGCCAGGGCGGACATCAATCAGCCCCAGCATTTT

abundance: -
d_gene: -
j_gene: TRBJ2-2
v_gene: TRBV24-1
CDR3aa: CATSDFSGYPGELFF
CDR3nt: TGTGCCACCAGTGATTTCTCAGGGTACCCCGGGGAGCTGTTTTTT

abundance: -
d_gene: -
j_gene: TRBJ2-2
v_gene: TRBV7-3
CDR3aa: CASSPAQGGTGELFF
CDR3nt: TGTGCCAGCAGCCCCGCTCAGGGGGGGACCGGGGAGCTGTTTTTT

abundance: -
d_gene: TRBD1
j_gene: TRBJ2-7
v_gene: TRBV30
CDR3aa: CAWRPPSGTGRYEQYF
CDR3nt: TGTGCCTGGAGACCACCATCCGGGACAGGGCGATACGAGCAGTACTTC

abundance: -
d_gene: -
j_gene: TRBJ1-1
v_gene: TRBV19
CDR3aa: CASSAYPPGRSIEAFF
CDR3nt: TGTGCCAGTAGTGCCTATCCCCCGGGACGTTCCATTGAAGCTTTCTTT

abundance: -
d_gene: -
j_gene: TRBJ2-2
v_gene: TRBV11-3
CDR3aa: CASSFGGTGELFF
CDR3nt: TGTGCCAGCAGCTTTGGGGGCACCGGGGAGCTGTTTTTT

abundance: -
d_gene: -
j_gene: TRBJ1-2
v_gene: TRBV4-3
CDR3aa: CASSHPDRPGYTF
CDR3nt: TGCGCCAGCAGCCATCCTGACAGGCCCGGCTACACCTTC

abundance: -
d_gene: -
j_gene: TRBJ2-2
v_gene: TRBV28
CDR3aa: CASSLGNTGELFF
CDR3nt: TGTGCCAGCAGTTTAGGGAACACCGGGGAGCTGTTTTTT

abundance: -
d_gene: -
j_gene: TRBJ1-2
v_gene: TRBV25-1
CDR3aa: CASSADRASYGYTF
CDR3nt: TGTGCCAGCAGTGCGGACCGGGCCTCCTATGGCTACACCTTC

abundance: -
d_gene: TRBD1
j_gene: TRBJ1-1
v_gene: TRBV7-2
CDR3aa: CASSLAQGGNTEAFF
CDR3nt: TGTGCCAGCAGCTTAGCGCAGGGGGGGAACACTGAAGCTTTCTTT

abundance: -
d_gene: TRBD2
j_gene: TRBJ2-3
v_gene: TRBV30
CDR3aa: CAWSTSGRAEDTQYF
CDR3nt: TGTGCCTGGAGCACGAGCGGGAGAGCCGAAGATACGCAGTATTTT

abundance: medium-sized
d_gene: -
j_gene: TRBJ1-5
v_gene: TRBV6-2/TRBV6-3
CDR3aa: CASSYSDNQPQHF
CDR3nt: TGTGCCAGCAGTTACTCGGACAATCAGCCCCAGCATTTT

abundance: few
d_gene: -
j_gene: TRBJ2-7
v_gene: TRBV3-1/TRBV3-2
CDR3aa: CASSQDRSEQYF
CDR3nt: TGTGCCAGCAGCCAAGACAGGAGCGAGCAGTACTTC

abundance: -
d_gene: -
j_gene: TRBJ1-5
v_gene: TRBV6-1
CDR3aa: CASSEEQGNQPQHF
CDR3nt: TGTGCCAGCAGTGAAGAACAGGGCAATCAGCCCCAGCATTTT

abundance: -
d_gene: -
j_gene: TRBJ2-3
v_gene: TRBV12-3/TRBV12-4
CDR3aa: CASARDSSQYF
CDR3nt: TGTGCCAGCGCAAGGGACTCCTCGCAGTATTTT

abundance: -
d_gene: -
j_gene: TRBJ2-2
v_gene: TRBV5-6
CDR3aa: CASSLATGELFF
CDR3nt: TGTGCCAGCAGCTTGGCCACCGGGGAGCTGTTTTTT

abundance: few
d_gene: -
j_gene: TRBJ2-7
v_gene: TRBV7-2
CDR3aa: CASSLSALYEQYF
CDR3nt: TGTGCCAGCAGCTTAAGCGCCCTCTACGAGCAGTACTTC

abundance: few
d_gene: -
j_gene: TRBJ2-7
v_gene: TRBV11-2
CDR3aa: CASSYDIIEQYF
CDR3nt: TGTGCCAGCAGCTATGACATAATCGAGCAGTACTTC

abundance: -
d_gene: -
j_gene: TRBJ2-7
v_gene: TRBV6-5
CDR3aa: CASSSGWGEQYF
CDR3nt: TGTGCCAGCAGTTCCGGTTGGGGCGAGCAGTACTTC

abundance: -
d_gene: -
j_gene: TRBJ1-2
v_gene: TRBV6-2/TRBV6-3
CDR3aa: CASSRNRGWDYGYTF
CDR3nt: TGTGCCAGCAGCCGAAATAGGGGTTGGGACTATGGCTACACCTTC

abundance: -
d_gene: TRBD1
j_gene: TRBJ1-5
v_gene: TRBV7-2
CDR3aa: CASSKTGVSGQPQHF
CDR3nt: TGTGCCAGCAGCAAGACAGGGGTTTCCGGTCAGCCCCAGCATTTT

abundance: -
d_gene: -
j_gene: TRBJ2-6
v_gene: TRBV16
CDR3aa: CASSISGFSGANVLTF
CDR3nt: TGTGCCAGCAGCATATCTGGGTTCTCTGGGGCCAACGTCCTGACTTTC

abundance: -
d_gene: -
j_gene: TRBJ2-5
v_gene: TRBV24-1
CDR3aa: CATSDRRETQYF
CDR3nt: TGTGCCACCAGTGACAGGAGGGAGACCCAGTACTTC

abundance: medium-sized
d_gene: TRBD2
j_gene: TRBJ2-2
v_gene: TRBV9
CDR3aa: CASSAWGLAGRHSGELFF
CDR3nt: TGTGCCAGCAGCGCTTGGGGACTAGCGGGGCGTCACTCCGGGGAGCTGTTTTTT

abundance: -
d_gene: -
j_gene: TRBJ2-1
v_gene: TRBV7-3
CDR3aa: CASSLRARGDEQFF
CDR3nt: TGTGCCAGCAGCTTAAGGGCCAGGGGCGATGAGCAGTTCTTC

abundance: once
d_gene: -
j_gene: TRBJ2-5
v_gene: TRBV10-1
CDR3aa: CASSSGSSHETQYF
CDR3nt: TGCGCCAGCAGCTCAGGGAGCAGCCATGAGACCCAGTACTTC

abundance: -
d_gene: TRBD1
j_gene: TRBJ2-7
v_gene: TRBV5-1
CDR3aa: CASSLGGTGSYEQYF
CDR3nt: TGCGCCAGCAGCTTGGGGGGGACAGGGTCCTACGAGCAGTACTTC

abundance: -
d_gene: TRBD1
j_gene: TRBJ2-6
v_gene: TRBV30
CDR3aa: CAWSVPGQHSSGANVLTF
CDR3nt: TGTGCCTGGAGTGTACCGGGACAGCATTCCTCTGGGGCCAACGTCCTGACTTTC

abundance: -
d_gene: -
j_gene: TRBJ2-1
v_gene: TRBV4-3
CDR3aa: CASSPSSWYNEQFF
CDR3nt: TGCGCCAGCAGCCCTTCTAGCTGGTACAATGAGCAGTTCTTC

abundance: -
d_gene: TRBD1
j_gene: TRBJ2-1
v_gene: TRBV19
CDR3aa: CASSRGRTNEQFF
CDR3nt: TGTGCCAGTTCTAGGGGGCGAACCAATGAGCAGTTCTTC

abundance: -
d_gene: -
j_gene: TRBJ1-2
v_gene: TRBV7-9
CDR3aa: CASSPAGDYGYTF
CDR3nt: TGTGCCAGCAGCCCCGCTGGGGACTATGGCTACACCTTC

abundance: -
d_gene: TRBD1
j_gene: TRBJ1-2
v_gene: TRBV6-1
CDR3aa: CASSGTSRGRVHGYTF
CDR3nt: TGTGCCAGCAGTGGTACATCCAGGGGGCGAGTGCATGGCTACACCTTC

abundance: -
d_gene: -
j_gene: TRBJ1-5
v_gene: TRBV10-1
CDR3aa: CASSGSEGRRFSNQPQHF
CDR3nt: TGCGCCAGCAGTGGTTCAGAGGGTAGGAGGTTTAGCAATCAGCCCCAGCATTTT

abundance: -
d_gene: -
j_gene: TRBJ2-3
v_gene: TRBV28
CDR3aa: CASSPDSPDTQYF
CDR3nt: TGTGCCAGCAGTCCCGACTCGCCAGATACGCAGTATTTT

abundance: -
d_gene: TRBD1
j_gene: TRBJ1-4
v_gene: TRBV7-9
CDR3aa: CASSLEGGTNEKLFF
CDR3nt: TGTGCCAGCAGCTTAGAAGGGGGCACTAATGAAAAACTGTTTTTT

abundance: -
d_gene: TRBD1
j_gene: TRBJ2-2
v_gene: TRBV11-2
CDR3aa: CASSSRTGAGYTGELFF
CDR3nt: TGTGCCAGCAGCTCCCGAACAGGGGCCGGTTACACCGGGGAGCTGTTTTTT

abundance: -
d_gene: TRBD2
j_gene: TRBJ2-1
v_gene: TRBV24-1
CDR3aa: CATSETGGAYNEQFF
CDR3nt: TGTGCCACCAGTGAAACGGGAGGTGCCTACAATGAGCAGTTCTTC

abundance: -
d_gene: -
j_gene: TRBJ1-1
v_gene: TRBV18
CDR3aa: CASSPPGLNTEAFF
CDR3nt: TGTGCCAGCTCACCACCCGGCTTGAACACTGAAGCTTTCTTT

abundance: -
d_gene: -
j_gene: TRBJ1-1
v_gene: TRBV7-9
CDR3aa: CASSLHPSGTEAFF
CDR3nt: TGTGCCAGCAGCCTCCACCCCAGCGGGACTGAAGCTTTCTTT

abundance: -
d_gene: -
j_gene: TRBJ1-5
v_gene: TRBV6-2/TRBV6-3
CDR3aa: CASSYSQRTGNQPQHF
CDR3nt: TGTGCCAGCAGTTACTCCCAGCGGACAGGCAATCAGCCCCAGCATTTT

abundance: -
d_gene: -
j_gene: TRBJ1-6
v_gene: TRBV14
CDR3aa: CASGKGPNSPLHF
CDR3nt: TGTGCCAGTGGGAAGGGCCCTAATTCACCCCTCCACTTT

abundance: -
d_gene: TRBD1
j_gene: TRBJ2-7
v_gene: TRBV2
CDR3aa: CASSEGTGVPYEQYF
CDR3nt: TGTGCCAGCAGTGAAGGGACAGGGGTCCCCTACGAGCAGTACTTC

abundance: many
d_gene: TRBD1
j_gene: TRBJ2-1
v_gene: TRBV10-3
CDR3aa: CAISSEGAFEQFF
CDR3nt: TGTGCCATCAGTTCTGAGGGGGCATTTGAGCAGTTCTTC

abundance: -
d_gene: TRBD2
j_gene: TRBJ2-1
v_gene: TRBV28
CDR3aa: CASIGFSLAENEQFF
CDR3nt: TGTGCCAGCATCGGTTTTAGTCTAGCGGAGAATGAGCAGTTCTTC

abundance: once
d_gene: -
j_gene: TRBJ1-1
v_gene: TRBV20-1
CDR3aa: CSADIRQAVF
CDR3nt: TGCAGTGCCGACATCAGACAGGCGGTCTTT